This T cell receptor (beta chain) was recorded in a study of T cell repertoires in cytomegalovirus infection. Study background: Epitope selection comprised recently identified HLA-C-restricted CMV epitopes and well-studied HLA-B-restricted CMV epitopes. Whole-study results and caveats: Ex vivo responses were dominated by HLA-C-restricted CMV-specific TCR beta clonotypes. Identification of carriers of CMV plus the relevant HLA was achieved through cumulative public TCR beta family frequency.

This clonotype occurred a few times. The antigen is not known. TCRdb independently ran MiXCR on the reads; one entry per CDR3 protein. The sample holds about 480,000 distinct CDR3 sequences, 25% to 35% seen once. Germline V gives CDR1 DFQATT, CDR2 SNEGSKA (reference sequence). The V gene lost 6 bases and the J gene lost 4 bases, with 9 bases spanning the gap. The CDR3 covers 11 residues. The rearrangement joins TRBV20-1 to TRBJ1-1, with TRBD1 as a possible D gene (6 bases). This TCR was recovered from a human donor in good health (CMV status not recorded). Some clones in this sample may be carry-over from other donors' samples. The material sequenced was cultured PBMCs, taken from culture after CMV antigen stimulation. The CDR3: CSAEGGTEAFF. CDR3 DNA: TGCAGTGCAGAGGGGGGCACTGAAGCTTTCTTT.